This T cell receptor beta chain is from a study of tissue T cells after allogeneic stem cell transplantation. Study-wide context: Of the grafts for graft-versus-host disease patients, four were unmodified and three CD34-selected. All graft-versus-host disease patients had gastrointestinal involvement and received several lines of directed therapy. Whole-study results and caveats: This small cohort was clinically heterogeneous, and sampling depth was a limitation. Only a limited share of tissue TCRs appeared in blood or spleen.

Method: immunoSEQ multiplex PCR; TCRdb's copy keeps in-frame clones and lacks some. This sample carries approximately 45,000 clones, approximately 92% of them seen once, and the ten largest clones take 3.5% to 4%. Trimming took 6 bases from V and 2 from J; bases not matched to a gene: 4. From germline, CDR1 is MDHEN and CDR2 SYDVKM. This CDR3 is built from 13 residues. This clone showed up just once. What it recognizes is unknown. The specimen comprised blood, sampled before transplantation. The clonotype comes from a woman aged 40 to 75 who later had graft-versus-host disease after an allogeneic stem cell transplant. The chain uses TRBV28 and TRBJ2-7, with 7 bases matching TRBD2. DNA for the CDR3: TGTGCCAGCAGGGGGGGGTCCGCCTACGAGCAGTACTTC. Protein: CASRGGSAYEQYF. The full variable domain, completed using reference TRBV28 and TRBJ2-7, is DVKVTQSSRYLVKRTGEKVFLECVQDMDHENMFWYRQDPGLGLRLIYFSYDVKMKEKGDIPEGYSVSREKKERFSLILESASTNQTSMYLCASRGGSAYEQYFGPGTRLTVT.